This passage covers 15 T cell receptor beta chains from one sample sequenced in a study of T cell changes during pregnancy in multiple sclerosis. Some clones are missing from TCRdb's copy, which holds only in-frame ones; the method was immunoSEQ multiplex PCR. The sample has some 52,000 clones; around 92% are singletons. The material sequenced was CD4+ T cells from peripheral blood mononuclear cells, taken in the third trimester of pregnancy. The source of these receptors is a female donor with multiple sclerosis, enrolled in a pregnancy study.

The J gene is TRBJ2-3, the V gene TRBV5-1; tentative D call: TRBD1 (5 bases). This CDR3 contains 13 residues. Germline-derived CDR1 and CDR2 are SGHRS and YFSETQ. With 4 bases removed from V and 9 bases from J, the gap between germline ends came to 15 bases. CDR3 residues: CASSVPQGVTQYF. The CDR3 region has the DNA TGCGCCAGCAGCGTTCCTCAGGGTGTCACGCAGTATTTT.

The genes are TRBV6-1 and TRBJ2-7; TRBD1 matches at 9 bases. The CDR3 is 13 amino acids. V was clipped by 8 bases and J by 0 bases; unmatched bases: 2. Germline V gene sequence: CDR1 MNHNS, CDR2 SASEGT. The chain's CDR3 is CASGDRASYEQYF. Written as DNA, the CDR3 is TGTGCCAGCGGGGACAGGGCCTCCTACGAGCAGTACTTC.

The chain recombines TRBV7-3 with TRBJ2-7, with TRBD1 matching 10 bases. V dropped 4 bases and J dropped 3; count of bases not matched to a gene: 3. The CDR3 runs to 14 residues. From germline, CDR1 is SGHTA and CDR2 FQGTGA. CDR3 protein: CASSSRTGGYEQYF. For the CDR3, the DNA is TGTGCCAGCAGCTCCCGGACAGGGGGCTACGAGCAGTACTTC.

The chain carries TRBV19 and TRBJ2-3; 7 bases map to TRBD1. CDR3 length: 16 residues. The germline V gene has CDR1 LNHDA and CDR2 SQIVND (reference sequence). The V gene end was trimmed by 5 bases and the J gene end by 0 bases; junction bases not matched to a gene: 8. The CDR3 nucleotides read TGTGCCAGTAGTGTTTGGGGACAGCCTAGCACAGATACGCAGTATTTT. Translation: CASSVWGQPSTDTQYF.

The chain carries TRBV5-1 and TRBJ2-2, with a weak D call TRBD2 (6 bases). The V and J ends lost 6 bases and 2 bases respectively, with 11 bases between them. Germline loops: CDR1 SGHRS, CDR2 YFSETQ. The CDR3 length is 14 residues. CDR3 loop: CASNPEGNTGELFF. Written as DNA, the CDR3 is TGCGCCAGCAATCCGGAGGGAAACACCGGGGAGCTGTTTTTT.

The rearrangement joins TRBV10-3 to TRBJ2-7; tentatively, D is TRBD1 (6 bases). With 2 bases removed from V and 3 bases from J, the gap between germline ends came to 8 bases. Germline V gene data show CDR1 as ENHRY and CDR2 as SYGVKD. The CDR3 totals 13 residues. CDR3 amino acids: CAISEGQIYEQYF. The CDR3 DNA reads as TGTGCCATCAGTGAGGGACAGATCTACGAGCAGTACTTC.

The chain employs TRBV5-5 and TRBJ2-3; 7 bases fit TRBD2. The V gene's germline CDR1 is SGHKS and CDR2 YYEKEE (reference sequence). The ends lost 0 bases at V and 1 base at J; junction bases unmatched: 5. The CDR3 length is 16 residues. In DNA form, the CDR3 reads TGTGCCAGCAGCTTGGGGGGACGGGGGGGCACAGATACGCAGTATTTT. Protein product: CASSLGGRGGTDTQYF.

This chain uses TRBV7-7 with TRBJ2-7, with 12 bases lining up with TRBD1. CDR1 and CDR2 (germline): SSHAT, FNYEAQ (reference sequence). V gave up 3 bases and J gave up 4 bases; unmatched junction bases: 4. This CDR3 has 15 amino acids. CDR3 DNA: TGTGCCAGCAGCTTGGGGACAGGGGGCTCGTACGAGCAGTACTTC. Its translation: CASSLGTGGSYEQYF. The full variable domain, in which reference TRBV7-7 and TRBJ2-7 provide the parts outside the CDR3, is GAGVSQSPRYKVTKRGQDVTLRCDPISSHATLYWYQQALGQGPEFLTYFNYEAQPDKSGLPSDRFSAERPEGSISTLTIQRTEQRDSAMYRCASSLGTGGSYEQYFGPGTRLTVT.

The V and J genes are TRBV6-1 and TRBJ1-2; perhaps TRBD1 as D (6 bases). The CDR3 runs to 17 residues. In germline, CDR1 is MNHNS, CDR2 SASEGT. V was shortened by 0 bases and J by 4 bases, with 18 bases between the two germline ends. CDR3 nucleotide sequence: TGTGCCAGCAGTGAAGCGATTGACTACCCAGGGGTCTATGGCTACACCTTC. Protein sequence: CASSEAIDYPGVYGYTF.

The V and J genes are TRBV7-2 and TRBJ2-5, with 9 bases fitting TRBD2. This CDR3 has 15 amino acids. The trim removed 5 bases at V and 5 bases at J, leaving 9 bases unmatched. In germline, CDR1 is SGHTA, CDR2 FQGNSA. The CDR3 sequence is CASSGQGGRAETQYF. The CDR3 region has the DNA TGTGCCAGCAGCGGGCAGGGCGGGAGGGCGGAGACCCAGTACTTC. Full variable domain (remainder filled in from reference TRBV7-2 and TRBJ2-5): GAGVSQSPSNKVTEKGKDVELRCDPISGHTALYWYRQSLGQGLEFLIYFQGNSAPDKSGLPSDRFSAERTGGSVSTLTIQRTQQEDSAVYLCASSGQGGRAETQYFGPGTRLLVL.

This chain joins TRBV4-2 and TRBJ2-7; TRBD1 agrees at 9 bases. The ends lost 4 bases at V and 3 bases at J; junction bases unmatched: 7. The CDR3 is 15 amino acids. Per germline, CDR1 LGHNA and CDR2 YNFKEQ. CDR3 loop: CASSPDRGGVYEQYF. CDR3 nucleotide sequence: TGTGCCAGCAGCCCGGACAGGGGAGGGGTCTACGAGCAGTACTTC.

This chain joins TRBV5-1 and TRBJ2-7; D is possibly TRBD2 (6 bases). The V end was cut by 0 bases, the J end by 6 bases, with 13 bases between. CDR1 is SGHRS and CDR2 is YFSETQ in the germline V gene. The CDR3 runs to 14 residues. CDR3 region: CASSLVLAGIEQYF. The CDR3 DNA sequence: TGCGCCAGCAGCTTGGTACTAGCCGGGATCGAGCAGTACTTC.

CDR3 residues: CAFLAGGQEQYF. CDR3 coding DNA: TGTGCCTTCTTAGCGGGAGGTCAAGAGCAGTACTTC. This rearrangement joins TRBV30 to TRBJ2-7; 10 nucleotides align to TRBD2. CDR3 size: 12 residues. Germline V lookup: CDR1 GTSNPN, CDR2 SVGIG (reference sequence). J lost 7 bases, V lost 7 bases, and 7 bases had no gene match.

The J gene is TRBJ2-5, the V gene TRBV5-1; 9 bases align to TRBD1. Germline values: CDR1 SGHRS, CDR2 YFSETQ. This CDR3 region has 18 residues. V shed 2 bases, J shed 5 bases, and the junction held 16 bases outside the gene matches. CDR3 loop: CASSFGVQDRGFGETQYF. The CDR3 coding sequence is TGCGCCAGCAGCTTTGGGGTACAGGACAGGGGTTTTGGGGAGACCCAGTACTTC.

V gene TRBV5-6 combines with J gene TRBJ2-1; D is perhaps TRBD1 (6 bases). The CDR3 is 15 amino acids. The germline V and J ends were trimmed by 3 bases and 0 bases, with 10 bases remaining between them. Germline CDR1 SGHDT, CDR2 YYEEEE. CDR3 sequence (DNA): TGTGCCAGCAGCTACGACAGGAGCTCCTACAATGAGCAGTTCTTC. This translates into CASSYDRSSYNEQFF.